One and the same sample provided the 3 T cell receptor beta chains below, sequenced in a study of CXCR3-negative and CXCR3-positive naive CD8 T cells. Study-level findings and limits: For CXCR3-positive naive cells, TRB CDR3s were more hydrophobic than those of CXCR3-negative naive cells.

What these receptors recognize is not known. In preparing the TRB cDNA libraries, 5' RACE with UMI labels was used. TCRdb reprocessed the 5' RACE reads and reports one entry per CDR3 protein, with no DNA. The sample table sets out around 66,000 distinct CDR3 sequences. The sample consisted of naive CXCR3+ CD8+ T cells from blood. Subset defined: CD45RO-CCR7+CD27+CD95- naive CD8+ T cells expressing CXCR3 (TNR3+). Every receptor here comes from a human donor in good health. Some clones in this sample may be carry-over from other donors' samples.

This rearrangement joins TRBV20-1 to TRBJ2-7; TCRdb's D call, TRBD1, is unchecked because there is no DNA. Germline V gives CDR1 DFQATT, CDR2 SNEGSKA (reference sequence). The CDR3 loop spans 16 amino acids. CDR3 sequence reads: CSANLGDSSDSYEQYF.

V usage is TRBV28 and J usage is TRBJ2-1; as DNA is missing, the TRBD1 call by TCRdb cannot be tested. Germline CDR1 MDHEN, CDR2 SYDVKM. The CDR3 is 21 amino acids. CDR3 loop: CASSFHPDRGQRTSSYNEQFF.

This chain uses TRBV6-2 or TRBV6-3 with TRBJ2-1; there is no DNA to check the TCRdb D call of TRBD1. This CDR3 spans 14 amino acids. The V gene's germline CDR1 is MNHEY and CDR2 SVGEGT. CDR3 region: CASSSPGQYNEQFF.